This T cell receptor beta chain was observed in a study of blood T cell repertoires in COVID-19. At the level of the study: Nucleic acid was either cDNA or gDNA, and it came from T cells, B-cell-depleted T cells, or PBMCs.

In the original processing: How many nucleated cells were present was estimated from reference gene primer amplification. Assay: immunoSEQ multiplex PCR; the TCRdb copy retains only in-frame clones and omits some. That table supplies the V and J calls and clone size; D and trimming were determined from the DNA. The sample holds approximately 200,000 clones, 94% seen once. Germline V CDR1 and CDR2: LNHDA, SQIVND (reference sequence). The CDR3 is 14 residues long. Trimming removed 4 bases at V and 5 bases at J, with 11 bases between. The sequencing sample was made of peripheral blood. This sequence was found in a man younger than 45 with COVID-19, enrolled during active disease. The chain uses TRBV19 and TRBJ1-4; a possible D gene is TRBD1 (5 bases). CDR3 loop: CASSTGLENEKLFF. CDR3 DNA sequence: TGTGCCAGTAGTACGGGACTGGAGAATGAAAAACTGTTTTTT.